The 31 T cell receptor beta chains in this list originate from one sample, sequenced in a study of glioma-infiltrating T cells after dendritic cell vaccination. Measured with immunoSEQ multiplex PCR; TCRdb has only the in-frame clones, and not every one. The sample shows 80,000 to 95,000 clones, 85% of them seen only once. Stated time point: after dendritic cell vaccination, including at tumor progression/relapse. The sample was blood, taken after dendritic cell vaccination. These TCRs come from a human donor with glioblastoma.

This chain connects TRBV6-5 to TRBJ2-3, with 12 bases that match TRBD1. Germline values: CDR1 MNHEY, CDR2 SVGAGI. V was clipped by 5 bases and J by 4 bases; unmatched bases: 1. This CDR3 is 14 amino acids long. This CDR3 reads CASSGTGGADTQYF. In nucleotides, the CDR3 is TGTGCCAGCAGTGGGACAGGGGGCGCAGATACGCAGTATTTT.

The chain combines TRBV5-4 with TRBJ1-2; D uncertain. Per germline, CDR1 SGHNT and CDR2 YYREEE (reference sequence). The CDR3 runs 14 residues. V gave up 4 bases and J gave up 0 bases, with 10 bases separating them. Here the CDR3 DNA reads TGTGCCAGCAGCCCAGACAAGACTAACTATGGCTACACCTTC. Its protein product is CASSPDKTNYGYTF.

The rearrangement joins TRBV9 to TRBJ2-3; D ambiguous. Trimming took 0 bases from V and 0 from J, leaving 8 bases between them. The CDR3 contains 15 residues. Germline V gives CDR1 SGDLS, CDR2 YYNGEE. The CDR3 spells CASSVGLASTDTQYF. Here the CDR3 DNA reads TGTGCCAGCAGCGTAGGGCTGGCTAGCACAGATACGCAGTATTTT.

The V gene is TRBV13, the J gene TRBJ2-7, with 9 bases lining up with TRBD2. Losses at the gene ends were 6 bases for V and 1 base for J; bases not matched to a gene: 19. Germline V lookup: CDR1 PRHDT, CDR2 FYEKMQ (reference sequence). This CDR3 has 19 residues. Written as DNA, the CDR3 is TGTGCCAGCAGGACCAGAGGTGCCCTAGCGGGGACACCATCCTACGAGCAGTACTTC. Translation: CASRTRGALAGTPSYEQYF.

This clone was counted between two and nine times. V is TRBV18 and J is TRBJ2-7, with 7 bases identical to TRBD2. V gave up 5 bases and J gave up 4 bases; unmatched junction bases: 17. The CDR3 spans 17 residues. Germline assignment: CDR1 KGHSH and CDR2 LQKENI. The CDR3 loop reads CASSGGLRTRSSYEQYF. The CDR3 region has the DNA TGTGCCAGCTCAGGCGGGTTACGGACTAGATCTTCGTACGAGCAGTACTTC.

The rearrangement joins TRBV6-4 to TRBJ2-3; 8 bases align to TRBD2. Trimming removed 0 bases from V and 3 bases from J; junction bases left unmatched: 2. The germline V gene encodes CDR1 MRHNA and CDR2 SNTAGT. The length of the CDR3 is 15 residues. CDR3 region: CASSDSGTSTDTQYF. The CDR3 DNA is TGTGCCAGCAGTGACTCCGGGACTAGTACAGATACGCAGTATTTT.

The V gene is TRBV7-9, the J gene TRBJ2-5; no definite D call. Germline V gives CDR1 SEHNR, CDR2 FQNEAQ (reference sequence). The CDR3 has 12 amino acids. V lost 3 bases and J lost 5, with 7 bases in between. The CDR3 DNA follows: TGTGCCAGCAGCTTGGCTCAGGAGACCCAGTACTTC. Its translation: CASSLAQETQYF.

V usage is TRBV25-1 and J usage is TRBJ2-2, with D perhaps matching TRBD1 (6 bases). V shed 0 bases and J shed 0 bases, with 11 bases lying between them. Germline V gives CDR1 MGHDK, CDR2 SYGVNS. The CDR3 has 17 amino acids. Written as DNA, the CDR3 is TGTGCCAGCAGTGAATATGCAGGGGCTACGAACACCGGGGAGCTGTTTTTT. It codes for CASSEYAGATNTGELFF.

This clone has just a few counts. The chain combines TRBV7-9 with TRBJ2-3; 9 bases are a match to TRBD1. Germline V gives CDR1 SEHNR, CDR2 FQNEAQ (reference sequence). The CDR3 is 15 residues long. V trimming: 7 bases; J trimming: 10 bases; junction bases outside the gene matches: 15. CDR3 residues: CASNHGTGSPQAQYF. The CDR3 DNA is TGTGCCAGCAACCACGGGACAGGGTCACCCCAGGCGCAGTATTTT.

The chain recombines TRBV7-6 with TRBJ2-7; D is perhaps TRBD1 (6 bases). V lost 5 bases to trimming and J lost 1 base, with 15 bases between them. The germline V gene encodes CDR1 SGHVS and CDR2 FNYEAQ. This CDR3 is 15 amino acids long. The CDR3 bases are TGTGCCAGCAGCAGAGGGGACAAAAGATCCTACGAGCAGTACTTC. The encoded protein is CASSRGDKRSYEQYF.

The chain combines TRBV7-2 with TRBJ2-3, with 8 nucleotides matching TRBD2. The ends lost 3 bases at V and 5 bases at J; junction bases unmatched: 7. Germline V gene sequence: CDR1 SGHTA, CDR2 FQGNSA. The CDR3 covers 15 residues. CDR3 DNA: TGTGCCAGCAGCTTGGGCAGCGGGGGTAGAGATACGCAGTATTTT. Its translation: CASSLGSGGRDTQYF.

The chain joins TRBV27 to TRBJ1-4, with TRBD1 as a possible D gene (5 bases). This CDR3 region has 14 residues. V was trimmed by 6 bases and J by 4 bases, leaving 12 bases between them. CDR1 and CDR2 from the germline V gene are MNHEY and SMNVEV (reference sequence). CDR3 coding DNA: TGTGCCAGCAGGATATCAGGGATTAATGAAAAACTGTTTTTT. Its translation is CASRISGINEKLFF.

CDR3 loop: CASSASQGAKSVFDQPQHF. CDR3 DNA: TGTGCCAGCAGTGCCTCACAGGGGGCCAAGTCAGTTTTCGATCAGCCCCAGCATTTT. The chain joins TRBV27 to TRBJ1-5; 9 positions match TRBD1. Per the germline V gene, CDR1 is MNHEY and CDR2 is SMNVEV (reference sequence). Unmatched junction bases numbered 19, after V lost 5 bases and J lost 5 bases. There are 19 residues in the CDR3.

CDR3 sequence reads: CASSRGAGANQPQHF. The CDR3 coding sequence is TGTGCCAGCAGCAGAGGCGCAGGGGCAAATCAGCCCCAGCATTTT. The chain links TRBV7-8 to TRBJ1-5; weak D call: TRBD1 (6 bases). This CDR3 has 15 residues. Trimming took 5 bases from V and 4 from J, leaving 15 bases between them. CDR1 and CDR2 (germline): SGHVS, FQNEAQ. Variable domain in full (rest from reference TRBV7-8 and TRBJ1-5): GAGVSQSPRYKVAKRGQDVALRCDPISGHVSLFWYQQALGQGPEFLTYFQNEAQLDKSGLPSDRFFAERPEGSVSTLKIQRTQQEDSAVYLCASSRGAGANQPQHFGDGTRLSIL.

The CDR3 DNA is TGTGCCAGCAGCTTCGCGGGGGGGTCTTTCGGGGAGCTGTTTTTT. This translates into CASSFAGGSFGELFF. The chain carries TRBV5-4 and TRBJ2-2, with 9 bases identical to TRBD2. The CDR3 runs 15 residues. Germline values: CDR1 SGHNT, CDR2 YYREEE (reference sequence). Trimming removed 2 bases from V and 7 bases from J; junction bases left unmatched: 6.

This rearrangement joins TRBV7-3 to TRBJ2-3, with 16 bases aligning to TRBD2. There are 16 residues in the CDR3. V was pared by 5 bases and J by 5 bases, with 4 bases of the junction left unmatched. Germline V gene lookup returns CDR1 SGHTA and CDR2 FQGTGA. The CDR3 loop reads CASSPGLAGGLDTQYF. The DNA of the CDR3 is TGTGCCAGCAGCCCGGGACTAGCGGGAGGGCTAGATACGCAGTATTTT.

This chain links TRBV25-1 with TRBJ2-7; a weak D match, TRBD1 (6 bases). Germline values: CDR1 MGHDK, CDR2 SYGVNS. V lost 1 base to trimming and J lost 3 bases, with 13 bases between them. The CDR3 extends over 15 amino acids. DNA for the CDR3: TGTGCCAGCAGTGAATTAGGGGGAGATCTCTACGAGCAGTACTTC. Its protein is CASSELGGDLYEQYF.

The chain uses TRBV18 and TRBJ2-2; TRBD2 might be the D (7 bases). The germline V gene has CDR1 KGHSH and CDR2 LQKENI. The CDR3 spans 16 residues. V gave up 2 bases and J gave up 3 bases, with 13 bases separating them. The CDR3 DNA is TGTGCCAGCTCACCATCAGCGGGACAACACACCGGGGAGCTGTTTTTT. Amino acids: CASSPSAGQHTGELFF.

The chain joins TRBV28 to TRBJ1-5; D remains ambiguous. The V gene's germline CDR1 is MDHEN and CDR2 SYDVKM. V was clipped by 6 bases and J by 7 bases, with 16 bases between them. The CDR3 totals 14 residues. The CDR3 region is CASRVPGGSQPQHF. CDR3 coding DNA: TGTGCCAGCAGGGTTCCGGGAGGGAGCCAGCCCCAGCATTTT.

The rearrangement links TRBV5-1 to TRBJ1-2, with D possibly TRBD1 on 5 matching bases. This CDR3 spans 14 amino acids. Germline-derived CDR1 and CDR2 are SGHRS and YFSETQ. The V end lost 4 bases, the J end lost 2 bases, and 12 bases lay between the germline ends. DNA of the CDR3: TGCGCCAGCAGCGGCCAGGCAGGGAACTATGGCTACACCTTC. It encodes CASSGQAGNYGYTF.

The rearrangement joins TRBV29-1 to TRBJ2-1; D call uncertain. This CDR3 is 15 amino acids long. Germline CDR1 reads SQVTM; CDR2 reads ANQGSEA. With 0 bases removed from V and 0 bases from J, the gap between germline ends came to 9 bases. Here the CDR3 reads CSVEDRYNSYNEQFF. As DNA, the CDR3 is TGCAGCGTTGAAGACAGGTATAACTCCTACAATGAGCAGTTCTTC.

V and J are TRBV5-1 and TRBJ2-7, with D possibly being TRBD2 (6 bases). With 0 bases removed from V and 0 bases from J, the gap between germline ends came to 10 bases. The CDR3 contains 15 residues. Germline V gives CDR1 SGHRS, CDR2 YFSETQ. The CDR3 is CASSLVAEPSYEQYF. The CDR3, as DNA: TGCGCCAGCAGCTTGGTAGCGGAACCCTCCTACGAGCAGTACTTC.

The rearrangement uses TRBV7-9 and TRBJ2-7, with D possibly matching TRBD2 (6 bases). V lost 1 base, J lost 4 bases, and 11 bases lay in between. From germline, CDR1 is SEHNR and CDR2 FQNEAQ (reference sequence). The CDR3 is 14 residues long. The CDR3 region is CASSLDGRWYEQYF. CDR3 in DNA: TGTGCCAGCAGCTTAGACGGGAGATGGTACGAGCAGTACTTC.

V is TRBV4-1 and J is TRBJ2-5, with 9 positions matching TRBD1. V trimming: 0 bases; J trimming: 5 bases; junction bases outside the gene matches: 4. The CDR3 is 15 residues long. Germline V gene sequence: CDR1 MGHRA, CDR2 YSYEKL. The DNA of the CDR3 is TGCGCCAGCAGCCAAGATAACAGGGGGCCGGAGACCCAGTACTTC. Translation gives CASSQDNRGPETQYF.

There are a few counts of this clone. The CDR3 region is CASSSVGDLDTGELFF. In DNA form, the CDR3 reads TGCGCCAGCAGCTCCGTGGGAGATTTGGACACCGGGGAGCTGTTTTTT. V usage is TRBV5-1 and J usage is TRBJ2-2; a possible D gene is TRBD2 (5 bases). V gave up 3 bases and J gave up 3 bases, with 15 bases separating them. Germline loops: CDR1 SGHRS, CDR2 YFSETQ. This CDR3 is built from 16 residues.

The V gene is TRBV6-4, the J gene TRBJ2-3; 11 bases agree with TRBD2. CDR3 length: 15 residues. Trimming at V came to 6 bases and at J to 1 base, leaving 3 bases not matched to a gene. CDR1 MRHNA and CDR2 SNTAGT come from the germline V gene. The DNA of the CDR3 is TGTGCCAGCAGCCAACTAGCGGGAGGCACAGATACGCAGTATTTT. Residues: CASSQLAGGTDTQYF.

This chain uses TRBV18 with TRBJ2-7, with a possible D match to TRBD1 (6 bases). The V end lost 3 bases, the J end lost 6 bases, and 21 bases lay between the germline ends. Germline V lookup: CDR1 KGHSH, CDR2 LQKENI. CDR3 length equals 16 residues. CDR3 protein: CASSPLGTTVSGEQYF. CDR3 DNA: TGTGCCAGCTCACCCCTCGGGACAACAGTTTCAGGCGAGCAGTACTTC.

The rearrangement joins TRBV7-6 to TRBJ2-1; the match to TRBD2 covers 7 bases. V lost 1 base to trimming and J lost 11 bases; unmatched junction nucleotides: 11. CDR1 SGHVS and CDR2 FNYEAQ come from the germline V gene. The CDR3 has 15 residues. CDR3 nucleotides: TGTGCCAGCAGCTTAGATACTCCGGGACTAACTAAGCAGTTCTTC. Its protein product is CASSLDTPGLTKQFF.

This chain uses TRBV5-1 with TRBJ2-1; 9 bases agree with TRBD2. The germline CDR1 and CDR2 sequences are SGHRS and YFSETQ. The ends lost 2 bases at V and 8 bases at J; junction bases unmatched: 8. The CDR3 is 15 amino acids. In DNA, the CDR3 is TGCGCCAGCAGCTTCCGGCGGGGGGGGAGGGATGAGCAGTTCTTC. Translating it yields CASSFRRGGRDEQFF.

CDR3 sequence reads: CASSRLAGGGGQYF. CDR3 in DNA: TGTGCCAGCAGCCGACTAGCGGGAGGGGGAGGCCAGTACTTC. V and J are TRBV28 and TRBJ2-5; 14 bases line up with TRBD2. Germline CDR1 reads MDHEN; CDR2 reads SYDVKM. V dropped 6 bases and J dropped 10; count of bases not matched to a gene: 7. The CDR3 is made up of 14 amino acids.

This clone has a single count. The chain carries TRBV7-2 and TRBJ2-4, with D perhaps TRBD1 (7 bases). The CDR3 runs 14 residues. In germline, CDR1 is SGHTA, CDR2 FQGNSA. V was cut by 0 bases and J by 8 bases, with 11 bases left in between. The chain's CDR3 is CASSLAARGDIQYF. The DNA of the CDR3 is TGTGCCAGCAGCTTAGCGGCCAGGGGGGACATTCAGTACTTC.